The clone carrying this T cell receptor (beta chain) was counted at least ten times. Germline and junction disagree at one end, which may indicate a read error. As an off-target read in a library built for alpha chains, this beta chain has a frequency of little significance. Time point specified: sample taken at primary tumor resection. Extraction of whole RNA from tumor, nontumor lung or frozen PBMC preceded unsorted sequencing. Untreated early-stage non-small cell lung cancer patients, roughly 72 in total, were the donors. This sample was taken from a study of spatial heterogeneity in lung cancer. Every individual TCR cDNA molecule carried its own unique molecular identifier, which allowed correction of PCR and sequencing errors. Each CDR3 protein gets one entry after TCRdb re-called the 5' RACE reads with MiXCR. The data show more than 6,500 distinct CDR3 sequences, about 8.3% seen once. CDR3 length equals 13 residues. Germline V CDR1 and CDR2: DFQATT, SNEGSKA (reference sequence).

The rearrangement links TRBV20-1 to TRBJ2-3; D not certain. The material sequenced was PBMCs, taken at surgery. This TCR came from a male donor with early-stage non-small cell lung cancer. The CDR3 bases are TGTGCGCGGCCCGCACCTAGCACAGATACGCAGTATTTT. Its protein product is CARPAPSTDTQYF.